Presented here are 25 T cell receptor beta chains from one specimen sequenced in a study of OX40 agonist ivuxolimab in advanced cancers. The method was immunoSEQ multiplex PCR; TCRdb's version includes in-frame clones alone and lacks a portion of them. Counted here are fewer than 55,000 clones, more than 75% occurring once; the ten biggest clones make up approximately 1.7%. The input for sequencing was CD4+ or CD8+ T cells sorted from blood, taken in a trial of the OX40 agonist ivuxolimab. The receptors were gathered from an adult with an advanced solid tumor such as melanoma, head and neck, liver or kidney cancer.

This clone has only a few counts. The rearrangement uses TRBV6-1 and TRBJ1-2, with 7 bases that match TRBD1. The CDR3 is 15 amino acids. The V gene end was trimmed by 3 bases and the J gene end by 5 bases; junction bases not matched to a gene: 9. Germline CDR1 is MNHNS and CDR2 is SASEGT. This CDR3 is CASSEDKGTVYGYTF. The CDR3 DNA sequence: TGTGCCAGCAGTGAGGACAAAGGGACAGTTTATGGCTACACCTTC.

This clone was seen only a few times. The chain recombines TRBV18 with TRBJ1-1; no reliable D call. Germline loops: CDR1 KGHSH, CDR2 LQKENI. The CDR3 totals 12 residues. V was pared by 2 bases and J by 1 base, with 2 bases between. The CDR3 nucleotides are TGTGCCAGCTCACCAGGGAACACTGAAGCTTTCTTT. Translation: CASSPGNTEAFF. Variable domain in full (rest from reference TRBV18 and TRBJ1-1): NAGVMQNPRHLVRRRGQEARLRCSPMKGHSHVYWYRQLPEEGLKFMVYLQKENIIDESGMPKERFSAEFPKEGPSILRIQQVVRGDSAAYFCASSPGNTEAFFGQGTRLTVV.

V usage is TRBV5-4 and J usage is TRBJ2-2; TRBD1 matches at 8 bases. Germline V gene sequence: CDR1 SGHNT, CDR2 YYREEE (reference sequence). Trimming at V came to 3 bases and at J to 5 bases, leaving 6 bases not matched to a gene. This CDR3 contains 15 residues. This chain's CDR3 is CASSSLRTGTGELFF. The CDR3 DNA is TGTGCCAGCAGCTCTCTGAGGACAGGGACCGGGGAGCTGTTTTTT.

V and J are TRBV6-5 and TRBJ2-1, with D perhaps matching TRBD1 (6 bases). CDR3 length equals 13 residues. V was pared by 6 bases and J by 6 bases, with 12 bases between. The germline V gene has CDR1 MNHEY and CDR2 SVGAGI. The CDR3 DNA follows: TGTGCCAGCAGGCCGACAGGCGTCAATGAGCAGTTCTTC. This codes for CASRPTGVNEQFF.

This clone was recorded once. V is TRBV6-6 and J is TRBJ2-1; D unclear. This CDR3 spans 12 amino acids. Trimming stripped 3 bases from V and 6 bases from J, with 6 bases between. The germline V gene encodes CDR1 MNHNY and CDR2 SVGAGI (reference sequence). CDR3 nucleotide sequence: TGTGCCAGCAGTTATCCCCCCAATGAGCAGTTCTTC. It translates to CASSYPPNEQFF.

The chain recombines TRBV5-4 with TRBJ2-5, with D possibly called TRBD1 or TRBD2 (5 bases each). The germline CDR1 and CDR2 sequences are SGHNT and YYREEE (reference sequence). V lost 3 bases and J lost 6, with 15 bases in between. This CDR3 contains 14 residues. The CDR3 DNA follows: TGTGCCAGCAGCTCCTTTCAAGAGGGGAAGACCCAGTACTTC. It encodes CASSSFQEGKTQYF.

The chain has TRBV10-2 and TRBJ2-2; tentatively, D is TRBD2 (6 bases). The CDR3 runs 17 residues. Trimming shortened V by 2 bases and J by 9 bases, and 22 bases separated the two germline ends. CDR1 WSHSY and CDR2 SAAADI come from the germline V gene. CDR3 bases: TGCGCCAGCAGTGAGACCCCCCGGGACTGGCCCAGTTGGGAGCTGTTTTTT. Protein sequence: CASSETPRDWPSWELFF.

The V gene is TRBV29-1, the J gene TRBJ1-3; D unclear. In germline, CDR1 is SQVTM, CDR2 ANQGSEA. This CDR3 contains 13 residues. Trimming pared 4 bases from V and 0 bases from J, leaving 7 bases between. The CDR3: CSVVTGSGNTIYF. The CDR3 nucleotides are TGCAGCGTTGTGACGGGCTCTGGAAACACCATATATTTT.

The chain employs TRBV29-1 and TRBJ1-4, with TRBD1 matching 7 bases. Germline CDR1 reads SQVTM; CDR2 reads ANQGSEA. The length of the CDR3 is 12 residues. With V trimmed by 7 bases and J by 2 bases, 1 base remained unmatched. The CDR3 spells CSATGTNEKLFF. CDR3 sequence (DNA): TGCAGCGCGACAGGGACTAATGAAAAACTGTTTTTT.

The chain carries TRBV6-6 and TRBJ1-1; 9 bases are shared with TRBD1. The CDR3 has 15 amino acids. After removal of 6 bases from V and 7 bases from J, the junction contained 12 bases not matched to a gene. The germline V gene has CDR1 MNHNY and CDR2 SVGAGI (reference sequence). The CDR3 coding sequence is TGTGCCAGCAGCAGAGAACAACAGGGGGCGAATGAAGCTTTCTTT. Its translation is CASSREQQGANEAFF.

V gene TRBV11-2 combines with J gene TRBJ2-6; D is possibly TRBD1 or TRBD2 (5 bases each). This CDR3 is built from 15 residues. V was cut by 10 bases and J by 0 bases, with 13 bases left in between. Germline V gene sequence: CDR1 SGHAT, CDR2 FQNNGV. CDR3 loop: CAIRWGSSGANVLTF. Here the CDR3 DNA reads TGTGCCATCCGGTGGGGGAGCTCTGGGGCCAACGTCCTGACTTTC.

The rearrangement uses TRBV6-1 and TRBJ1-2; TRBD1 matches at 8 bases. J lost 4 bases, V lost 5 bases, and 9 bases had no gene match. CDR1 MNHNS and CDR2 SASEGT come from the germline V gene. The CDR3 covers 15 residues. CDR3 DNA sequence: TGTGCCAGCAGTACGAACCACAGGGGGGCCTATGGCTACACCTTC. Translating gives CASSTNHRGAYGYTF.

V usage is TRBV7-2 and J usage is TRBJ2-2; D remains ambiguous. Trimming took off 0 bases at V and 0 bases at J, with 2 bases between the two ends. The CDR3 contains 14 residues. CDR1 and CDR2 (germline): SGHTA, FQGNSA. This chain's CDR3 is CASSLAPNTGELFF. As DNA, the CDR3 is TGTGCCAGCAGCTTAGCCCCGAACACCGGGGAGCTGTTTTTT.

The chain uses TRBV27 and TRBJ1-5; 8 nucleotides align to TRBD1. This CDR3 has 17 residues. V lost 5 bases, J lost 3 bases, and 12 bases stayed unmatched. CDR1 and CDR2 (germline): MNHEY, SMNVEV (reference sequence). CDR3: CASSLDGTGGDNQPQHF. In DNA, the CDR3 is TGTGCCAGCAGTCTCGACGGGACAGGTGGGGACAATCAGCCCCAGCATTTT.

In regard to this clone: One end of the junction does not line up with germline, which may come from a read error. V and J are TRBV15 and TRBJ1-4, with no clear D. Looked up from germline, CDR1 is LNHNV and CDR2 is YYDKDF (reference sequence). The CDR3 extends over 14 amino acids. The CDR3 sequence is CVTDRGGTNEKLFF. In DNA form, the CDR3 reads TGTGTCACCGATCGAGGCGGTACTAATGAAAAACTGTTTTTT.

The CDR3 protein is CASSLSRGDYGYTF. CDR3 nucleotide sequence: TGCGCCAGCAGCTTGTCCAGGGGGGACTATGGCTACACCTTC. The rearrangement joins TRBV5-1 to TRBJ1-2; 7 nucleotides line up with TRBD1. CDR1 is SGHRS and CDR2 is YFSETQ in the germline V gene. Trimming cost V 1 base and J 3 bases; bases outside gene matches: 3. The CDR3 spans 14 residues.

V usage is TRBV27 and J usage is TRBJ2-6, with D perhaps matching TRBD1 or TRBD2 (5 bases each). CDR3 length: 17 residues. V was clipped by 5 bases and J by 0 bases, with 14 bases between them. Germline lookup yields CDR1 MNHEY and CDR2 SMNVEV (reference sequence). CDR3 DNA: TGTGCCAGCAGTCCGGGGACGGCAGCCTCTGGGGCCAACGTCCTGACTTTC. This codes for CASSPGTAASGANVLTF.

J is TRBJ1-1 and V is TRBV9, with TRBD1 matching 8 bases. The CDR3 runs to 13 residues. Germline V CDR1 and CDR2: SGDLS, YYNGEE. The trim removed 3 bases at V and 4 bases at J, leaving 2 bases unmatched. CDR3 in amino acids: CASSAQGATEAFF. As DNA, the CDR3 is TGTGCCAGCAGCGCCCAGGGGGCCACTGAAGCTTTCTTT.

V and J are TRBV4-1 and TRBJ2-2; 9 nucleotides agree with TRBD1. Germline loops: CDR1 MGHRA, CDR2 YSYEKL. V lost 2 bases and J lost 0; bases outside the gene matches: 1. The CDR3 covers 16 residues. The CDR3 spells CASSQRTGANTGELFF. The CDR3, as DNA: TGCGCCAGCAGCCAAAGGACAGGGGCGAACACCGGGGAGCTGTTTTTT.

DNA for the CDR3: TGCAGCGTTGAACCCGGACAGGGGTTGAACACTGAAGCTTTCTTT. It is translated as CSVEPGQGLNTEAFF. The rearrangement links TRBV29-1 to TRBJ1-1, with 9 positions matching TRBD1. The germline V gene encodes CDR1 SQVTM and CDR2 ANQGSEA. With 2 bases clipped from V and 0 bases from J, the junction kept 4 bases outside the gene matches. This CDR3 contains 15 residues.

The chain couples TRBV2 to TRBJ2-3; 10 bases are a match to TRBD1. CDR1 is SNHLY, CDR2 FYNNEI, per germline. J lost 3 bases, V lost 6 bases, and 3 bases had no gene match. This CDR3 is built from 14 residues. The CDR3 is CASRPGQGTDTQYF. The CDR3 DNA reads TGTGCCAGCAGACCGGGACAGGGGACAGATACGCAGTATTTT.

V is TRBV18 and J is TRBJ1-1; the D gene is possibly TRBD1 (5 bases). CDR3 length equals 16 residues. The V gene's germline CDR1 is KGHSH and CDR2 LQKENI. V lost 0 bases and J 0 bases, leaving 11 bases between the germline ends. The CDR3 sequence is CASSPPWGRMNTEAFF. CDR3 coding DNA: TGTGCCAGCTCACCACCGTGGGGACGGATGAACACTGAAGCTTTCTTT.

The chain uses TRBV28 and TRBJ2-5; no reliable D call. CDR3 length: 14 residues. Germline-derived CDR1 and CDR2 are MDHEN and SYDVKM. Trimming left V 2 bases short and J 1 base short, with 8 bases between. The CDR3 reads CASSLSRPQETQYF. The CDR3 DNA sequence: TGTGCCAGCAGTTTAAGCAGGCCCCAAGAGACCCAGTACTTC. Combining the CDR3 with reference TRBV28 and TRBJ2-5 gives the whole variable domain DVKVTQSSRYLVKRTGEKVFLECVQDMDHENMFWYRQDPGLGLRLIYFSYDVKMKEKGDIPEGYSVSREKKERFSLILESASTNQTSMYLCASSLSRPQETQYFGPGTRLLVL.

The chain uses TRBV19 and TRBJ2-1; tentative D call: TRBD1 (5 bases). Germline lookup yields CDR1 LNHDA and CDR2 SQIVND (reference sequence). CDR3 size: 15 residues. Trimming left V 8 bases short and J 2 bases short, with 16 bases between. The CDR3 region is CASGAKGWTYNEQFF. The CDR3 nucleotides read TGTGCCAGTGGAGCGAAGGGGTGGACCTACAATGAGCAGTTCTTC.

This chain joins TRBV29-1 and TRBJ2-3; D is unclear. Germline CDR1 is SQVTM and CDR2 is ANQGSEA. The V end was cut by 7 bases, the J end by 3 bases, with 5 bases between. The CDR3 covers 10 residues. CDR3 residues: CSAGTDTQYF. The CDR3 coding sequence is TGCAGCGCCGGGACAGATACGCAGTATTTT.